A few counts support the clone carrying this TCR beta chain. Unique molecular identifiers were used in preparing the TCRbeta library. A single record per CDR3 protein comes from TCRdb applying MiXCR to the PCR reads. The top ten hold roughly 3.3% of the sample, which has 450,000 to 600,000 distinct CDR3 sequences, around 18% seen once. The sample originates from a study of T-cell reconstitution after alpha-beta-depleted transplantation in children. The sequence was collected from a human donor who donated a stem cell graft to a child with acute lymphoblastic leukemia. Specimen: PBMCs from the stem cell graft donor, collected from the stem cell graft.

CDR3 bases: TGTGCCAGCAGTTACCCAGGGACAGGGTCTTGGCCCCAGCATTTT. It translates to CASSYPGTGSWPQHF. The gene calls are TRBV6-2 or TRBV6-3 and TRBJ1-5; TRBD1 agrees at 9 bases. The CDR3 spans 15 residues. Germline lookup yields CDR1 MNHEY and CDR2 SVGEGT. V shed 2 bases, J shed 9 bases, and the junction held 8 bases outside the gene matches.